These 18 T cell receptor beta chains were all obtained from the same sample, sequenced in a study of shared clonotypes between healthy human individuals. Positive CCR7 selection of CD45RO-negative cells yielded the naive CD8 cells, and terminally differentiated effector memory CD45RA+ cells were excluded. TCRdb keeps only in-frame clones here, not all; method: immunoSEQ multiplex PCR. The sample holds about 590,000 clones; roughly 96% are singletons and the top ten take 0.1% to 0.11%. Material for sequencing was naive CD8+ T cells sorted from blood. These receptor sequences come from a woman under 40 in good health.

The gene calls are TRBV29-1 and TRBJ2-3; 8 nucleotides align to TRBD2. The CDR3 is 14 amino acids. From germline, CDR1 is SQVTM and CDR2 ANQGSEA. With 4 bases clipped from V and 4 bases from J, the junction kept 7 bases outside the gene matches. The CDR3 spells CSVGGGRVSDTQYF. CDR3 nucleotide sequence: TGCAGCGTTGGCGGGGGGCGCGTTTCAGATACGCAGTATTTT.

This clone was seen just once. V and J are TRBV19 and TRBJ1-6; D uncertain. Trimming shortened V by 6 bases and J by 3 bases, and 3 bases separated the two germline ends. CDR3 length: 12 amino acids. Germline values: CDR1 LNHDA, CDR2 SQIVND (reference sequence). CDR3 nucleotide sequence: TGTGCCAGTAGCTTCTATAATTCACCCCTCCACTTT. As protein: CASSFYNSPLHF.

The chain uses TRBV4-1 and TRBJ1-4; D uncertain. Trimming took off 0 bases at V and 3 bases at J, with 8 bases between the two ends. This CDR3 spans 15 amino acids. Germline CDR1 is MGHRA and CDR2 is YSYEKL. In nucleotides, the CDR3 is TGCGCCAGCAGCCAAGATACGGCGGCTAATGAAAAACTGTTTTTT. Amino acid sequence: CASSQDTAANEKLFF.

The J gene is TRBJ1-1, the V gene TRBV28, with 8 bases matching TRBD1. CDR1 and CDR2 (germline): MDHEN, SYDVKM. V trimming: 10 bases; J trimming: 1 base; junction bases outside the gene matches: 14. This CDR3 spans 16 amino acids. The CDR3 loop is CATTGGLITENTEAFF. The CDR3 nucleotides are TGTGCCACTACAGGGGGACTTATCACTGAGAACACTGAAGCTTTCTTT.

The genes are TRBV27 and TRBJ2-5; 11 bases agree with TRBD1. There are 15 residues in the CDR3. The J segment lost 2 bases and the V segment lost 7 bases, leaving 6 bases of the junction unmatched. Germline loops: CDR1 MNHEY, CDR2 SMNVEV (reference sequence). CDR3 sequence (DNA): TGTGCCAGCAACCGAGGGACAGGGGGACAAGAGACCCAGTACTTC. Translated, it gives CASNRGTGGQETQYF.

The CDR3 sequence: CASSEVEPLWDTEAFF. For the CDR3, the DNA is TGTGCCAGCAGTGAAGTGGAGCCCCTCTGGGACACTGAAGCTTTCTTT. The chain is built from TRBV6-1 and TRBJ1-1; no clear D. V was shortened by 1 base and J by 3 bases, with 15 bases between the two germline ends. Germline CDR1 MNHNS, CDR2 SASEGT. This CDR3 contains 16 residues.

The genes are TRBV5-1 and TRBJ2-5, with 7 bases fitting TRBD2. The CDR3 has 14 amino acids. With V trimmed by 3 bases and J by 1 base, 3 bases remained unmatched. In germline, CDR1 is SGHRS, CDR2 YFSETQ. CDR3 bases: TGCGCCAGCAGCTACCGCGGGGGCCAAGAGACCCAGTACTTC. Protein sequence: CASSYRGGQETQYF.

This chain uses TRBV5-4 with TRBJ2-7; unclear D gene. V lost 3 bases and J lost 5, with 6 bases in between. The CDR3 length is 11 residues. The germline V gene has CDR1 SGHNT and CDR2 YYREEE (reference sequence). CDR3 sequence (DNA): TGTGCCAGCAGCTCTCCTCACGAGCAGTACTTC. Its protein is CASSSPHEQYF. Based on the CDR3 plus reference TRBV5-4 and TRBJ2-7, the full variable domain is ETGVTQSPTHLIKTRGQQVTLRCSSQSGHNTVSWYQQALGQGPQFIFQYYREEENGRGNFPPRFSGLQFPNYSSELNVNALELDDSALYLCASSSPHEQYFGPGTRLTVT.

The rearrangement links TRBV9 to TRBJ2-1; the match to TRBD2 covers 8 bases. This CDR3 comprises 15 residues. After removal of 4 bases from V and 6 bases from J, the junction contained 9 bases not matched to a gene. Germline V gene data show CDR1 as SGDLS and CDR2 as YYNGEE. The CDR3 DNA reads as TGTGCCAGCAGCTTTAGCGGGGACTTGAGCAATGAGCAGTTCTTC. Translating it yields CASSFSGDLSNEQFF.

The rearrangement joins TRBV28 to TRBJ1-5; D is uncertain. Deletions cut 2 bases from V and 0 bases from J, with 8 bases between. The CDR3 is 15 amino acids. Germline assignment: CDR1 MDHEN and CDR2 SYDVKM. The CDR3 spells CASSLQPDSNQPQHF. CDR3 bases: TGTGCCAGCAGTTTACAGCCAGATAGCAATCAGCCCCAGCATTTT.

The chain is built from TRBV27 and TRBJ2-2; D might be TRBD2 (5 bases). The germline V and J ends were trimmed by 5 bases and 5 bases, with 15 bases remaining between them. Germline CDR1 MNHEY, CDR2 SMNVEV (reference sequence). The CDR3 has 15 residues. Here the CDR3 reads CASSPRTYQTGELFF. The CDR3 coding sequence is TGTGCCAGCAGTCCCAGGACTTACCAGACCGGGGAGCTGTTTTTT.

This chain uses TRBV6-6 with TRBJ2-7; no reliable D call. CDR1 MNHNY and CDR2 SVGAGI come from the germline V gene (reference sequence). Between the trimmed V and J ends, which lost 6 bases and 2 bases, there was a span of 11 bases. CDR3 length equals 13 residues. CDR3 amino acids: CASSGRLTYEQYF. The CDR3 bases are TGTGCCAGCAGCGGACGGTTGACCTACGAGCAGTACTTC.

The V and J genes are TRBV9 and TRBJ2-7; D unresolved. V gave up 0 bases and J gave up 3 bases, with 13 bases separating them. The CDR3 covers 15 residues. Germline loops: CDR1 SGDLS, CDR2 YYNGEE. This CDR3 is CASSVGSGVVYEQYF. The CDR3 coding sequence is TGTGCCAGCAGCGTAGGTAGTGGGGTCGTCTACGAGCAGTACTTC.

The gene calls are TRBV30 and TRBJ1-1; no clear D gene. Germline V CDR1 and CDR2: GTSNPN, SVGIG (reference sequence). Trimming pared 0 bases from V and 1 base from J, leaving 9 bases between. The CDR3 runs to 14 residues. In DNA form, the CDR3 reads TGTGCCTGGAGTGTACCCAGGCGGAACACTGAAGCTTTCTTT. This encodes CAWSVPRRNTEAFF.

The V call is TRBV4-1, the J call TRBJ2-5; TRBD2 matches at 9 bases. The CDR3 contains 15 residues. CDR1 and CDR2 (germline): MGHRA, YSYEKL. The J segment lost 11 bases and the V segment lost 3 bases, leaving 13 bases of the junction unmatched. In DNA form, the CDR3 reads TGCGCCAGCAGCCACGTGAGTTTAGCGGGAGCCCAGCAGTACTTC. Its protein product is CASSHVSLAGAQQYF.

The chain has TRBV11-2 and TRBJ2-1; D is unresolved. The V and J ends lost 1 base and 5 bases respectively, with 18 bases between them. The CDR3 extends over 17 amino acids. From germline, CDR1 is SGHAT and CDR2 FQNNGV. CDR3 bases: TGTGCCAGCAGCTTAGGCACCTCAGGCTTCTTCAACAATGAGCAGTTCTTC. Its protein product is CASSLGTSGFFNNEQFF.

V and J are TRBV28 and TRBJ1-1; D not resolved. This CDR3 has 12 amino acids. Trimming pared 3 bases from V and 6 bases from J, leaving 8 bases between. The germline V gene has CDR1 MDHEN and CDR2 SYDVKM. CDR3 amino acids: CASSFQGPEAFF. CDR3 nucleotide sequence: TGTGCCAGCAGTTTTCAAGGACCTGAAGCTTTCTTT.

The rearrangement joins TRBV9 to TRBJ2-7, with TRBD2 matching 7 bases. V gave up 3 bases and J gave up 6 bases; unmatched junction bases: 15. Germline CDR1 reads SGDLS; CDR2 reads YYNGEE. The CDR3 length is 16 residues. This CDR3 is CASSASEAREISEQYF. CDR3 nucleotide sequence: TGTGCCAGCAGCGCTTCCGAGGCGCGGGAGATCTCCGAGCAGTACTTC.